The T cell receptor beta chain described here comes from a study of blood T cell repertoires in COVID-19. Across the whole study: COVID-19 samples, acute and convalescent, were from the United States, Italy and Spain. The analysed material was cDNA or gDNA that came from T cells, B-cell-depleted T cells, or PBMCs.

Per the authors' pipeline: Estimated nucleated cell counts came from reference gene primer amplification. Assay: immunoSEQ multiplex PCR; the TCRdb copy retains only in-frame clones and omits some. From that table come the V and J calls and clone size; the DNA was used to work out D and trimming. The sample contains more than 85,000 clones, approximately 86% of which appear only once. Per germline, CDR1 LNHDA and CDR2 SQIVND (reference sequence). J gave up 9 bases and V 0 bases, and 5 bases lay outside the gene matches. This CDR3 is built from 15 residues. This clone has a handful of counts. The chain has TRBV19 and TRBJ1-6; 7 bases match TRBD1. This clonotype originated in a middle-aged man with active or convalescent COVID-19. The sample taken for sequencing was peripheral blood. The CDR3 DNA reads TGTGCCAGTAGTATAGAGGCAGGGGGTAGTTCACCCCTCCACTTT. Residues: CASSIEAGGSSPLHF.